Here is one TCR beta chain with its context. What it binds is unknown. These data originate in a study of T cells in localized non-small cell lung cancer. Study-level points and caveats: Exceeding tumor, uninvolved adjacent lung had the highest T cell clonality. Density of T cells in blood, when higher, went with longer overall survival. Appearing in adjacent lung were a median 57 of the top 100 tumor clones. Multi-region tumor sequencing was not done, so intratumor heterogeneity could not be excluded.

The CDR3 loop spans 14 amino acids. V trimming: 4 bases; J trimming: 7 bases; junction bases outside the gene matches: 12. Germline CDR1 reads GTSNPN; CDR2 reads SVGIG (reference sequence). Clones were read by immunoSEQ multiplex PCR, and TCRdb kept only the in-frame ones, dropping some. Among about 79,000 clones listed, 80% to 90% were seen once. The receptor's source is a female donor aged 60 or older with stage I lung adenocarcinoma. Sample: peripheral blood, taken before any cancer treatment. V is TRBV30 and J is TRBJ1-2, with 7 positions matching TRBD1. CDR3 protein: CAWTLQGGPVGYTF. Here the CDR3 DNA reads TGTGCCTGGACTCTCCAGGGGGGGCCCGTTGGCTACACCTTC.